The 17 T cell receptor beta chains below were found in one sample sequenced in a study of type 1 regulatory T cells. TCRdb independently ran MiXCR on the reads; one entry per CDR3 protein. The repertoire includes 88,000 or so distinct CDR3 sequences, 30% to 35% of them detected once, and 2% to 2.5% sits in the top ten. Sequencing was done on a sample of CD4+ T cells, either the whole sample or a sorted fraction (not recorded which). These receptors were taken from a human donor in good health.

V and J are TRBV19 and TRBJ2-1, with D perhaps matching TRBD2 (5 bases). V shed 4 bases and J shed 6 bases, with 16 bases lying between them. Per the germline V gene, CDR1 is LNHDA and CDR2 is SQIVND (reference sequence). The CDR3 has 15 amino acids. The CDR3: CASSRWGDVFNEQFF. Written as DNA, the CDR3 is TGTGCCAGTAGTAGGTGGGGAGATGTTTTCAATGAGCAGTTCTTC.

This clonotype was observed a handful of times. The chain combines TRBV20-1 with TRBJ2-7; no definite D call. CDR3 size: 14 residues. Germline V gene sequence: CDR1 DFQATT, CDR2 SNEGSKA (reference sequence). The V gene lost 1 base and the J gene lost 1 base, with 11 bases spanning the gap. CDR3 residues: CSARVFGGSYEQYF. DNA of the CDR3: TGCAGTGCTAGAGTGTTTGGCGGTTCCTACGAGCAGTACTTC.

This clonotype has only a few counts. The chain joins TRBV14 to TRBJ1-1; TRBD1 might be the D (6 bases). Between the trimmed V and J ends, which lost 2 bases and 3 bases, there was a span of 10 bases. From germline, CDR1 is SGHDN and CDR2 FVKESK. This CDR3 has 14 amino acids. The CDR3 region is CASSQQGSYTEAFF. In nucleotides, the CDR3 is TGTGCCAGCAGCCAACAGGGGTCGTACACTGAAGCTTTCTTT.

This clonotype was picked up a small number of times. This chain links TRBV7-2 with TRBJ2-1; D unresolved. V lost 5 bases, J lost 2 bases, and 13 bases lay in between. CDR1 is SGHTA, CDR2 FQGNSA, per germline. This CDR3 comprises 15 residues. The CDR3 loop is CASSVSRGPYNEQFF. The CDR3 coding sequence is TGTGCCAGCAGCGTCTCTCGCGGACCCTACAATGAGCAGTTCTTC. Filled out from reference TRBV7-2 and TRBJ2-1, the complete variable domain reads GAGVSQSPSNKVTEKGKDVELRCDPISGHTALYWYRQSLGQGLEFLIYFQGNSAPDKSGLPSDRFSAERTGGSVSTLTIQRTQQEDSAVYLCASSVSRGPYNEQFFGPGTRLTVL.

Concerning this clonotype: Germline is not matched at one junction end, which may reflect a read error. The rearrangement uses TRBV4-2 and TRBJ2-2; maybe TRBD2 (6 bases). Germline CDR1 and CDR2: LGHNA and YNFKEQ. The CDR3 loop spans 18 amino acids. CDR3 loop: CASSQDSRLVTNTWELFF. Here the CDR3 DNA reads TGTGCCAGCAGCCAAGATTCCCGACTAGTAACGAACACCTGGGAGCTGTTTTTT.

This clonotype showed up just a few times. The rearrangement uses TRBV20-1 and TRBJ1-5; a possible D gene is TRBD1 (5 bases). CDR1 and CDR2 (germline): DFQATT, SNEGSKA (reference sequence). CDR3 size: 15 residues. The germline V and J ends were trimmed by 2 bases and 6 bases, with 17 bases remaining between them. The CDR3 reads CSARRPGGGTQPQHF. In DNA form, the CDR3 reads TGCAGTGCTAGACGACCCGGGGGGGGTACTCAGCCCCAGCATTTT.

The gene calls are TRBV15 and TRBJ1-1; D is undetermined. There are 13 residues in the CDR3. V gave up 2 bases and J gave up 0 bases, with 4 bases separating them. Germline V gives CDR1 LNHNV, CDR2 YYDKDF (reference sequence). This CDR3 reads CATSRLLNTEAFF. CDR3 sequence (DNA): TGTGCCACCAGCAGATTGCTGAACACTGAAGCTTTCTTT.

J is TRBJ2-7 and V is TRBV29-1, with TRBD2 identical over 11 bases. Trimming removed 5 bases from V and 4 bases from J; junction bases left unmatched: 7. Germline CDR1 and CDR2: SQVTM and ANQGSEA. The CDR3 sequence is 14 residues long. The CDR3 DNA follows: TGCAGCGTTACCGGGACTAGCGGCTATTACGAGCAGTACTTC. Translation gives CSVTGTSGYYEQYF.

A few counts support this clonotype. The chain links TRBV7-2 to TRBJ2-1, with D hard to call. Germline V lookup: CDR1 SGHTA, CDR2 FQGNSA. The germline V and J ends were trimmed by 4 bases and 6 bases, with 7 bases remaining between them. The CDR3 sequence is 12 residues long. The CDR3 loop is CASSSPFNEQFF. Here the CDR3 DNA reads TGTGCCAGCAGCTCCCCTTTCAATGAGCAGTTCTTC.

The gene calls are TRBV7-8 and TRBJ1-4; 7 nucleotides align to TRBD1. Germline values: CDR1 SGHVS, CDR2 FQNEAQ. The ends lost 5 bases at V and 3 bases at J; junction bases unmatched: 6. CDR3 length: 15 amino acids. The CDR3 DNA is TGTGCCAGCAGCCGAAGGGGGCAATCTAATGAAAAACTGTTTTTT. Translating gives CASSRRGQSNEKLFF.

This sequence joins TRBV19 and TRBJ2-3, with unresolved D. Germline CDR1 is LNHDA and CDR2 is SQIVND (reference sequence). CDR3 length: 15 amino acids. The V end lost 0 bases, the J end lost 2 bases, and 9 bases lay between the germline ends. The CDR3 protein is CASSIDPKYTDTQYF. The DNA for the CDR3 is TGTGCCAGTAGTATAGACCCGAAATACACAGATACGCAGTATTTT.

This clonotype was counted a few times. V usage is TRBV7-2 and J usage is TRBJ2-1; D remains ambiguous. Trimming left V 5 bases short and J 4 bases short, with 18 bases between. Germline V CDR1 and CDR2: SGHTA, FQGNSA. This CDR3 contains 16 residues. CDR3 amino acids: CASSPYLEGLYNEQFF. The CDR3 nucleotides are TGTGCCAGCAGCCCTTACCTAGAAGGTCTTTACAATGAGCAGTTCTTC.

The rearrangement joins TRBV29-1 to TRBJ2-5, with D uncertain. Trimming stripped 5 bases from V and 1 base from J, with 14 bases between. Germline V CDR1 and CDR2: SQVTM, ANQGSEA. The CDR3 loop spans 14 amino acids. CDR3 sequence (DNA): TGCAGCGTTTCCAGACCACTTACCCAAGAGACCCAGTACTTC. Protein product: CSVSRPLTQETQYF.

In this sample, this clonotype turned up a few times. CDR3 nucleotide sequence: TGTGCCAGCAGTTTAAGTGAGCAGTTCTTC. Amino acid sequence: CASSLSEQFF. V usage is TRBV12-3 or TRBV12-4 and J usage is TRBJ2-1; D unresolved. The CDR3 length is 10 residues. With 2 bases removed from V and 9 bases from J, the gap between germline ends came to 2 bases.

This clonotype was observed a few times. The chain is built from TRBV14 and TRBJ2-7, with D perhaps given as TRBD1 or TRBD2 (5 bases each). V lost 4 bases, J lost 2 bases, and 9 bases lay in between. The CDR3 totals 13 residues. Germline-derived CDR1 and CDR2 are SGHDN and FVKESK. CDR3 residues: CASSLGRAYEQYF. Written as DNA, the CDR3 is TGTGCCAGCAGCCTGGGACGGGCCTACGAGCAGTACTTC.

The chain uses TRBV11-2 and TRBJ2-7, with 7 bases matching TRBD1. The V segment lost 3 bases and the J segment 6 bases; nucleotides outside the gene matches: 14. CDR1 and CDR2 (germline): SGHAT, FQNNGV. The CDR3 has 16 amino acids. The CDR3 DNA sequence: TGTGCCAGCAGCTTTCTCCGGGACAGCCCTTCTCTCGAGCAGTACTTC. Its translation: CASSFLRDSPSLEQYF.

The chain employs TRBV20-1 and TRBJ1-1, with a tentative D call TRBD1 (5 bases). Germline V lookup: CDR1 DFQATT, CDR2 SNEGSKA (reference sequence). V lost 3 bases and J lost 7, with 18 bases in between. The CDR3 sequence is 14 residues long. The CDR3 region has the DNA TGCAGTGCTAGGCTCGTGGCAGGGAGCGGTGAAGCTTTCTTT. The encoded protein is CSARLVAGSGEAFF.